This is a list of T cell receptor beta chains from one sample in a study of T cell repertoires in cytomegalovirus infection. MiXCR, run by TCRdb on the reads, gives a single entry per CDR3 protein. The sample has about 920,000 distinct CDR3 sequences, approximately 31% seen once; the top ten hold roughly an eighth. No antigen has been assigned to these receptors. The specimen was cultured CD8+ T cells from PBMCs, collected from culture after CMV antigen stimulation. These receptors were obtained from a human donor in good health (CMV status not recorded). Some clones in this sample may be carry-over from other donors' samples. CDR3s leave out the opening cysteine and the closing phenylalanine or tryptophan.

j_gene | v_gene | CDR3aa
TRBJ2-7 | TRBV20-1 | SATPRTVSSYEQY
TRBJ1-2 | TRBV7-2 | ASTPHPQGNSGYT
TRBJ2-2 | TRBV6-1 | ASTLPTSVTGELF
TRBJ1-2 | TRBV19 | ASSIASSFPGTGTYWYGYT
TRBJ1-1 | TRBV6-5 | ASRPFTPELVNTEAF
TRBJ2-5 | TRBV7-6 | ASSQRGSGVLETQY
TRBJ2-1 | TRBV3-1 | ASGPSGSYNEQF
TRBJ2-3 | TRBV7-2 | ASSSHGEGTDTQY
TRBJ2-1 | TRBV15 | ATSHPGDEQF
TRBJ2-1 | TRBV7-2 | ASSPTHEQF
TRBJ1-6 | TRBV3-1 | ASSPDSSYNSPLH
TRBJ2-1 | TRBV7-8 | ASSFSTGYNEQF
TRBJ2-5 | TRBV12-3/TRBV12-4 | ASSLGQNRLAGPFGTQY
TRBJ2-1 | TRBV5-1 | ACSGGAQNEQF
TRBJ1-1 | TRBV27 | ASSFRVNTEAF
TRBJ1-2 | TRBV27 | ASSLSGINYGYT